This T cell receptor beta chain stems from a study of blood T cell repertoires in COVID-19. The repertoire was sequenced with immunoSEQ multiplex PCR; TCRdb's copy has only in-frame clones and lacks some. The data contain over 90,000 clones, about 87% of them seen just once; the ten biggest clones take up just under 20%. The germline V gene encodes CDR1 MGHDK and CDR2 SYGVNS. The CDR3 is made up of 16 amino acids. V gave up 7 bases and J gave up 5 bases; unmatched junction bases: 15. Sequenced input: peripheral blood. J is TRBJ2-7 and V is TRBV25-1; 9 bases are a match to TRBD2. This TCR was sampled from a human donor in a cohort sampled during active COVID-19. CDR3 DNA: TGTGCCAGCATGACTATCACCGGGACTAGCATCGACGAGCAGTACTTC. Encoded protein: CASMTITGTSIDEQYF.